Listed below are T cell receptor beta chains from one sample, sequenced in a study of PD-L1 blockade in urothelial cancer. Data came from immunoSEQ multiplex PCR; TCRdb stores just in-frame clones and leaves some out. The table lists 20,000 to 25,000 clones, about 90% of them singletons. The specimen was PBMCs, collected around atezolizumab (anti-PD-L1) treatment. All receptors come from a woman aged 55-75 years with urothelial cancer. The conserved cysteine and the conserved F or W are not part of the CDR3 here. Only some rows state a clone size, as once, few, many or a class for expanded clones.

>-|TRBV7-9|TRBJ1-1
ASSLGGAGTEAF
>once|TRBV7-9|TRBJ1-1
ASSLAGQGRPEAF
>-|TRBV5-4|TRBJ2-3
ASSLRVSTDTQY
>-|TRBV2|TRBJ2-6
ASSEGAVGANVLT
>-|TRBV4-2|TRBJ2-1
ASRETSGHNEQF
>once|TRBV11-1|TRBJ2-1
ASIRGPGQGIYEQF
>-|TRBV9|TRBJ2-3
ASSVAAAGGADTQY
>-|TRBV19|TRBJ2-7
ASTSLAGGQWGEQY
>-|TRBV7-9|TRBJ2-1
ASSPQLVNEQF
>-|TRBV18|TRBJ2-1
ASSPLPSGSNNEQF
>-|TRBV10-3|TRBJ2-2
AISGLAGLANTGELF
>-|TRBV4-1|TRBJ1-2
ASSQGQAANYGYT
>-|TRBV18|TRBJ2-7
ASSPKQGFHEQY
>-|TRBV7-9|TRBJ2-7
ASSARGLAGRPTYEQY
>-|TRBV25-1|TRBJ1-2
ASSDSSRGAIDGYT
>-|TRBV6-5|TRBJ2-1
ASSPPGSSYNEQF
>-|TRBV28|TRBJ1-5
ASSLATGGRQPQH
>-|TRBV18|TRBJ1-2
ASSPQGEANYGYT
>-|TRBV2|TRBJ2-5
ASSEAGLAETQY
>-|TRBV27|TRBJ1-6
ASSSGGFGSPLH
>-|TRBV19|TRBJ1-2
ASISQGRAGYGYT
>-|TRBV27|TRBJ2-7
ASSFGLAGSYEQY
>-|TRBV5-6|TRBJ2-2
ASSFLARNTGELF
>-|TRBV19|TRBJ1-4
ASRDRGRGDEKLF
>-|TRBV9|TRBJ2-1
ASSVVAGPSYNEQF
>-|TRBV5-6|TRBJ1-2
ASSLAGTDGYT
>-|TRBV9|TRBJ1-1
ASSPEAGDTEAF
>-|TRBV28|TRBJ1-2
ASSLIRRNYGYT
>-|TRBV18|TRBJ1-2
ASSPRRGAYYGYT
>-|TRBV7-9|TRBJ2-7
ASSFSPGGASYEQY
>-|TRBV7-9|TRBJ1-3
ASSLRTVLDTIY
>-|TRBV6-1|TRBJ2-3
ASSESGLLAGAGLDTQY
>-|TRBV5-4|TRBJ2-1
ASRTGPPSNEQF
>-|TRBV28|TRBJ2-7
ASSLAGGTEQY
>-|TRBV29-1|TRBJ1-1
SVDGKRTEAF
>-|TRBV2|TRBJ1-2
ASSSYRGSIHGYT
>-|TRBV5-4|TRBJ2-7
ASSGGQQPYEQY
>-|TRBV5-1|TRBJ1-1
ASSLVLSGATEAF
>-|TRBV15|TRBJ1-2
ATSRDMGSGYGYT
>-|TRBV7-2|TRBJ1-1
ASSLASGHLNTEAF
>-|TRBV2|TRBJ1-1
ASSEETGFITEAF
>-|TRBV11-3|TRBJ2-7
ASSPDNSYEQY
>few|TRBV28|TRBJ2-2
ASSTPSGPNTGELF